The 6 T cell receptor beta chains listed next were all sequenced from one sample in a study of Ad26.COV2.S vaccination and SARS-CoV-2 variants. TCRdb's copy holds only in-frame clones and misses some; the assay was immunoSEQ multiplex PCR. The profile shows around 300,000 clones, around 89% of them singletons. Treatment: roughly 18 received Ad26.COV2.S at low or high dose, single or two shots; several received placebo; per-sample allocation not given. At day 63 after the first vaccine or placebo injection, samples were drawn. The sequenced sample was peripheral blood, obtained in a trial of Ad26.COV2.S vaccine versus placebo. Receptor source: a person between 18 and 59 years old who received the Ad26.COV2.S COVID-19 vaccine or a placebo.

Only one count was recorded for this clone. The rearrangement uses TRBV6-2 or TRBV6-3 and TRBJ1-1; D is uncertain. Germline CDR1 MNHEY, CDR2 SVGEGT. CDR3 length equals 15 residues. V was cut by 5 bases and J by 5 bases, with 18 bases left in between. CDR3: CASSTARQIGTEAFF. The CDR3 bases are TGTGCCAGCAGTACCGCCCGTCAGATAGGGACTGAAGCTTTCTTT.

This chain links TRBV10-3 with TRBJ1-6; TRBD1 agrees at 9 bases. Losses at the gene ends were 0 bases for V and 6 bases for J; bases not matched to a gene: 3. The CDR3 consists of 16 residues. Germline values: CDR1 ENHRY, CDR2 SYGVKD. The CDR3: CAISESGGQGNSPLHF. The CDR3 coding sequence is TGTGCCATCAGTGAGTCTGGGGGACAGGGTAATTCACCCCTCCACTTT.

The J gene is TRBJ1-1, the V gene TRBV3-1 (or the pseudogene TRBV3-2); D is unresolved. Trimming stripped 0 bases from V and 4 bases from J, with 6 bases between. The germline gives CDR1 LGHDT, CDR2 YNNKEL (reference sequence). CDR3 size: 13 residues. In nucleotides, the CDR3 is TGTGCCAGCAGCCAAGATTGGGGCACTGAAGCTTTCTTT. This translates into CASSQDWGTEAFF.

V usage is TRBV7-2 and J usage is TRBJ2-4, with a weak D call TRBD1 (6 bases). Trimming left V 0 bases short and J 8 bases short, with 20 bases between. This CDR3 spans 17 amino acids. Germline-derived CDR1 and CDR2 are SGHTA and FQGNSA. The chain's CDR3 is CASSLATTPKGVYIQYF. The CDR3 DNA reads TGTGCCAGCAGCTTAGCGACGACTCCCAAGGGGGTGTACATTCAGTACTTC.

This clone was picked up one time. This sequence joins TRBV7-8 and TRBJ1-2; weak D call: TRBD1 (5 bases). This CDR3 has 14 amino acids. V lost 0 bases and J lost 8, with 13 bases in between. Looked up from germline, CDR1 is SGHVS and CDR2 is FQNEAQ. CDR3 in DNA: TGTGCCAGCAGCTTAGCTTTGAGGGGCTCAGGCTACACCTTC. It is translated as CASSLALRGSGYTF.

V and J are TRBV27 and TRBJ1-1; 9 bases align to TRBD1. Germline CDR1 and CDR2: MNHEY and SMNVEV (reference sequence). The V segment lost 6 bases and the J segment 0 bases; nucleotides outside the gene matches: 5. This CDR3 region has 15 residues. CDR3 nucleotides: TGTGCCAGCAGCTTGGGACAGGGTTTGAACACTGAAGCTTTCTTT. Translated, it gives CASSLGQGLNTEAFF.